The sequence of this T cell receptor beta chain was determined in a study of cytotoxic CD8 clonotypes in ibrutinib-treated CLL. Study observations and caveats: Timing of sampling differed between sustained-remission and progressing patients. On treatment, the uncommon public clonotypes contracted or remained stable. Baseline clonality, higher than in age-matched healthy donors, tracked circulating CD8+ T-cell counts.

Using immunoSEQ multiplex PCR, the repertoire was profiled, and TCRdb retains in-frame clones only, with some absent. The sample consists of around 130,000 clones, roughly 84% of them appearing once. V lost 0 bases and J 0 bases, leaving 7 bases between the germline ends. There are 14 residues in the CDR3. CDR1 and CDR2 (germline): SGHRS, YFSETQ. Genomic DNA (about 2 micrograms) was obtained from cryopreserved PBMCs for construction of TCR beta libraries. As regards this clone: What it recognizes is unknown. Other DNA sequences of this sample code for an identical CDR3.

The sequencing here drew on PBMCs, taken after 24 months of ibrutinib treatment. This sequence joins TRBV5-1 and TRBJ2-7, with D possibly being TRBD1 or TRBD2 (5 bases each). This receptor was obtained from a human donor with chronic lymphocytic leukemia. CDR3 nucleotides: TGCGCCAGCAGCTTGGGAGGGGCCTCCTACGAGCAGTACTTC. Its protein is CASSLGGASYEQYF.